The entry below describes one T cell receptor (beta chain). Antigen specificity is unknown. The sample originates from a study of response to subunit inactivated influenza vaccine. Broader study findings: Few additional T cells are recruited per seasonal influenza vaccination, authors suggested.

With 8 bases clipped from V and 0 bases from J, the junction kept 11 bases outside the gene matches. The V gene's germline CDR1 is MDHEN and CDR2 SYDVKM. The length of the CDR3 is 16 residues. TCRdb called the RT-PCR reads again in MiXCR, with one record for every CDR3 protein. This table has 630,000 or so distinct CDR3 sequences, more than 15% appearing once. The sample in question was PBMCs from blood, obtained about 13 days after vaccination. This TCR was sampled from a man aged 50 to 59 who received an inactivated influenza vaccine. V gene TRBV28 combines with J gene TRBJ2-7; TRBD1 agrees at 9 bases. The CDR3 DNA sequence: TGTGCCAGCCCACCACGGACAGGGGACGTCTCCTACGAGCAGTACTTC. This sequence encodes CASPPRTGDVSYEQYF.